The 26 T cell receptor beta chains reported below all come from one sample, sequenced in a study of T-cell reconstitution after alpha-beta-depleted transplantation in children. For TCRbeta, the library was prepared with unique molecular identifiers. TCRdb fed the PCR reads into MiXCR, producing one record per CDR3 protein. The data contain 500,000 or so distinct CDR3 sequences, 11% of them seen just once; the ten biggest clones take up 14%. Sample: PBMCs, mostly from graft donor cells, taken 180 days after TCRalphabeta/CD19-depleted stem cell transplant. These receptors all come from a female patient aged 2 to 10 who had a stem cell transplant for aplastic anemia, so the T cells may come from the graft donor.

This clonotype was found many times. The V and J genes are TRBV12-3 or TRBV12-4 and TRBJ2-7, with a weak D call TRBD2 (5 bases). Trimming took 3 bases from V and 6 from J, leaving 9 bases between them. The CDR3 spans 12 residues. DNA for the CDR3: TGTGCCAGCAGTTTGAGCGGTGGCGAGCAGTACGTC. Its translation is CASSLSGGEQYV.

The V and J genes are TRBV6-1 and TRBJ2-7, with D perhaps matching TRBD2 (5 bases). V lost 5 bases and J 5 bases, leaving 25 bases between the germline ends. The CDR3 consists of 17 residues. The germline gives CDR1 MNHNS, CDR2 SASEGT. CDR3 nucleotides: TGTGCCAGCAGTCAGTCCCGACCGGGGTCGCCTTTCCACGAGCAGTACTTC. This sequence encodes CASSQSRPGSPFHEQYF.

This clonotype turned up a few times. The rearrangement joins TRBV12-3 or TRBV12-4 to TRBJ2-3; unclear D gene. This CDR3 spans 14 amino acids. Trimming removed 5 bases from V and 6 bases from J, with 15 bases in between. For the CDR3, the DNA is TGTGCCAGCAGTCCCCAATTGACCAGTGATACGCAGTATTTT. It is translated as CASSPQLTSDTQYF.

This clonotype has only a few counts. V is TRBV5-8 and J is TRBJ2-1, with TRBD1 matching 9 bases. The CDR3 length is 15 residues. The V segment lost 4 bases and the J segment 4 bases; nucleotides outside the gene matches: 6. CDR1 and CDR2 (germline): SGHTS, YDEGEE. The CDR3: CASSIPGQGYNEQFF. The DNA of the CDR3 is TGTGCCAGCAGCATTCCGGGACAGGGTTACAATGAGCAGTTCTTC.

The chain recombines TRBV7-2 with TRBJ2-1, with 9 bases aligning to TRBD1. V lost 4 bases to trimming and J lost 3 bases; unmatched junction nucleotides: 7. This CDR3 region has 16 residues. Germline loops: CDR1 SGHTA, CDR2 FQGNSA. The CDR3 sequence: CASSSRGTGLYNEQFF. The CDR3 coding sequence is TGTGCCAGCAGCTCGAGGGGGACAGGGCTCTACAATGAGCAGTTCTTC.

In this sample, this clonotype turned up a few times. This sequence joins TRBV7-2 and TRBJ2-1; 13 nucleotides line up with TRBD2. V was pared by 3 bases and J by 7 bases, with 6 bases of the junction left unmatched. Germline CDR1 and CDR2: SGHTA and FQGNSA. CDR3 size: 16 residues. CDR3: CASSFTGTSGINEQFF. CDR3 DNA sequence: TGTGCCAGCAGCTTCACCGGGACTAGCGGGATTAATGAGCAGTTCTTC.

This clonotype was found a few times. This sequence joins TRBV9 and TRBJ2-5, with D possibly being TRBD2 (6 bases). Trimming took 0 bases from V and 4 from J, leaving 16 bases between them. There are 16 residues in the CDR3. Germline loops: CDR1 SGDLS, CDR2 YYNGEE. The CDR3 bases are TGTGCCAGCAGCGTAGGGGAACGGGAGACTGGAGAGACCCAGTACTTC. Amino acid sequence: CASSVGERETGETQYF.

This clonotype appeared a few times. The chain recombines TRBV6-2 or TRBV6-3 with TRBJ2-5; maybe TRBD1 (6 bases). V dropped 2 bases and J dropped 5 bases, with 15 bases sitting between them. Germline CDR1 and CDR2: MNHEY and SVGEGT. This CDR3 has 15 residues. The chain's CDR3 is CASSYKGQPPETQYF. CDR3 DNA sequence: TGTGCCAGCAGTTACAAAGGACAGCCTCCGGAGACCCAGTACTTC.

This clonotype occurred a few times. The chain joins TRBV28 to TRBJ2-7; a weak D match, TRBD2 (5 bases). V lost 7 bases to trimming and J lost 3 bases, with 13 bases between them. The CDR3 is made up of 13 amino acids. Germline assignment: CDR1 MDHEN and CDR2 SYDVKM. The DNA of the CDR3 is TGTGCCAGCACCCCGGGCCGGGGCTACGAGCAGTACTTC. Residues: CASTPGRGYEQYF.

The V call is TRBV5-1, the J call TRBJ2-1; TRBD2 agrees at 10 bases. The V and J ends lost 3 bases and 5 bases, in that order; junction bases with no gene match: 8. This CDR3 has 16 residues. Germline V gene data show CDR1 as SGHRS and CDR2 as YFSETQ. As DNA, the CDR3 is TGCGCCAGCAGCTACCGTTGGACTAGCGGAGACAATGAGCAGTTCTTC. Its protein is CASSYRWTSGDNEQFF.

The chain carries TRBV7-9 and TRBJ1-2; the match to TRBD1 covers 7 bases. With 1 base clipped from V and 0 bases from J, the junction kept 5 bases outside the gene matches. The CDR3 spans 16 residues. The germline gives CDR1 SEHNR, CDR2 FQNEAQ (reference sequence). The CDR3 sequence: CASSLGVGTANYGYTF. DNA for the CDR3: TGTGCCAGCAGCTTAGGTGTCGGGACAGCTAACTATGGCTACACCTTC.

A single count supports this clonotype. CDR3 region: CSVDRSGTGGSPLHF. DNA for the CDR3: TGCAGTGTCGACCGGAGCGGGACAGGGGGTTCACCCCTCCACTTT. The chain is built from TRBV20-1 and TRBJ1-6; 11 nucleotides line up with TRBD1. The CDR3 is made up of 15 amino acids. Losses at the gene ends were 7 bases for V and 9 bases for J; bases not matched to a gene: 11. In germline, CDR1 is DFQATT, CDR2 SNEGSKA (reference sequence).

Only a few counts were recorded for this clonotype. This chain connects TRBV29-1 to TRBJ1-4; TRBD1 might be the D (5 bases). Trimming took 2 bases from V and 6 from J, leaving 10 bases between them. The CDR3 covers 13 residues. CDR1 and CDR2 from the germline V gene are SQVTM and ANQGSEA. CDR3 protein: CSVETGTDEKLFF. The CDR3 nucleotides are TGCAGCGTTGAAACCGGGACGGATGAAAAACTGTTTTTT.

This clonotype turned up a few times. The CDR3, as DNA: TGCAGTGCTGGCTTCAATGAGCAGTTCTTC. Protein product: CSAGFNEQFF. The chain joins TRBV20-1 to TRBJ2-1; D unresolved. Germline CDR1 and CDR2: DFQATT and SNEGSKA (reference sequence). Between the trimmed V and J ends, which lost 5 bases and 6 bases, there was a span of 5 bases. The CDR3 runs 10 residues.

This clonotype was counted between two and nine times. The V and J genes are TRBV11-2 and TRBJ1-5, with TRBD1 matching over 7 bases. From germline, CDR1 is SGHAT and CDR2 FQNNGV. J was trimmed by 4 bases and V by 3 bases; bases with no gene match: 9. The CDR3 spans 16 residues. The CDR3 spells CASSFEGARGNQPQHF. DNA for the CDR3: TGTGCCAGCAGCTTCGAGGGGGCGCGAGGGAATCAGCCCCAGCATTTT.

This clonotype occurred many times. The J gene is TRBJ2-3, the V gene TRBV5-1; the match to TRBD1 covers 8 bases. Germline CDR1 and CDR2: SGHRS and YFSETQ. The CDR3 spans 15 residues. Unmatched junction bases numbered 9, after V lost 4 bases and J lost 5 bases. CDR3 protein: CASSPPTGVEDTQYF. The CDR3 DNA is TGCGCCAGCAGCCCCCCGACAGGGGTGGAAGATACGCAGTATTTT.

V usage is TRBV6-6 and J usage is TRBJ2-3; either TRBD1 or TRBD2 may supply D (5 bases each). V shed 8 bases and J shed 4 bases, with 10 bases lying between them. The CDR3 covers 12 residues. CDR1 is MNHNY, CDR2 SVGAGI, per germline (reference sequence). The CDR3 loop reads CASEGPSDTQYF. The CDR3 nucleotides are TGTGCCAGCGAGGGGCCCTCAGATACGCAGTATTTT.

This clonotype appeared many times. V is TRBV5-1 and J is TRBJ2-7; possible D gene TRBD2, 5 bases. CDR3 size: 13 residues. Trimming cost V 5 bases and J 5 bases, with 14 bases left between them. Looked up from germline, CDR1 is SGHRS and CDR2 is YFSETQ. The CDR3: CASRKSGGNEQYF. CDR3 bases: TGCGCCAGCAGGAAATCCGGAGGTAACGAGCAGTACTTC.

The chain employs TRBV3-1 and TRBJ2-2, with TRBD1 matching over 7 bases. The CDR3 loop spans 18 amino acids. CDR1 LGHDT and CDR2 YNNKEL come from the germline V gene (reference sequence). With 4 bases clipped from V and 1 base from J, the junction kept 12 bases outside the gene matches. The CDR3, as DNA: TGTGCCAGCAGCCCATCCAATGGGCCAGGGGGGAACACCGGGGAGCTGTTTTTT. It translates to CASSPSNGPGGNTGELFF.

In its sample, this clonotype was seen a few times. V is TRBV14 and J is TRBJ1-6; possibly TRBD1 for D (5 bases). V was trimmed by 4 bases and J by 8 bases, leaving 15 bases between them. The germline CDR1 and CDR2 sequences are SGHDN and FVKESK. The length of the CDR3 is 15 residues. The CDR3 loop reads CASSPWGSGDSPLHF. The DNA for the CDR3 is TGTGCCAGCAGCCCGTGGGGGAGCGGCGATTCACCCCTCCACTTT.

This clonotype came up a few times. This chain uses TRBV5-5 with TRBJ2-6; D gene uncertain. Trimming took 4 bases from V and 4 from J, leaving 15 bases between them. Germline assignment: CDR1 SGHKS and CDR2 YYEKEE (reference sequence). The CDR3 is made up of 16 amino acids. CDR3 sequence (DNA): TGTGCCAGCAGCCCAGGCCCAGAGGCGGGGGCCAACGTCCTGACTTTC. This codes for CASSPGPEAGANVLTF.

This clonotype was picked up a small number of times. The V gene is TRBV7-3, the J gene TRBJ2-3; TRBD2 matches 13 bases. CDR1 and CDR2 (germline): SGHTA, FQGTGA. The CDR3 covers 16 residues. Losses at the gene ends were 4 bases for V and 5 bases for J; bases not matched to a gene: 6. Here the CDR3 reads CASSSGLAGELDTQYF. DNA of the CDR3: TGTGCCAGCAGCTCCGGACTAGCGGGAGAGTTAGATACGCAGTATTTT.

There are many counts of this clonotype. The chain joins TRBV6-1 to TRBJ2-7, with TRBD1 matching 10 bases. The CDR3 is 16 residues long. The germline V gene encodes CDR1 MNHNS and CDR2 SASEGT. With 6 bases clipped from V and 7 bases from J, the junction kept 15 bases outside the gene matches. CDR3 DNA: TGTGCCAGCAGCCCTAGGGGGGACAGGGGTTCTGAGGAGCAGTACTTC. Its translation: CASSPRGDRGSEEQYF.

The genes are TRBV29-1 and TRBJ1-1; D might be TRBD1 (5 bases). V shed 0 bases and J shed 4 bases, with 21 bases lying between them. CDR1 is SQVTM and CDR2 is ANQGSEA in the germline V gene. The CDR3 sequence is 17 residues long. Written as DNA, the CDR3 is TGCAGCGTTGAAGATCCTAGTCGACAGACACTAGGCACTGAAGCTTTCTTT. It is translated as CSVEDPSRQTLGTEAFF.

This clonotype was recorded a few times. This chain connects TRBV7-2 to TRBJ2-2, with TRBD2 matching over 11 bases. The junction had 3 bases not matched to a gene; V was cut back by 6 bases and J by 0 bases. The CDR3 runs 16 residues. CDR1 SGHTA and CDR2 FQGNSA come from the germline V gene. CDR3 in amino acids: CASRWTSGPNTGELFF. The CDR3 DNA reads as TGTGCCAGCAGATGGACTAGCGGGCCGAACACCGGGGAGCTGTTTTTT.

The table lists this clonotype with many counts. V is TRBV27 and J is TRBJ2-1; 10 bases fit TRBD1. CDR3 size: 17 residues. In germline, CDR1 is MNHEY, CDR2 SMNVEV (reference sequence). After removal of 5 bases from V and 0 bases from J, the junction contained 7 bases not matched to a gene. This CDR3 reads CASSLRQGASSYNEQFF. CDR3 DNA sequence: TGTGCCAGCAGTCTCCGACAGGGGGCTAGCTCCTACAATGAGCAGTTCTTC.